The 4 T cell receptor beta chains in this list originate from one sample, sequenced in a study of beta chain features in type 1 diabetes. Findings of the study overall: Among all four CD4+ subsets, Type 1 diabetes patients had TCRB CDR3s that were moderately but significantly shorter.

Of the isolated RNA, all was reverse transcribed, and so the sequenced material was expressed TCRB transcripts. The protocol was immunoSEQ multiplex PCR, while the TCRdb copy is restricted to in-frame clones and leaves out a portion. The sample lists 600,000 or so clones, approximately 13% occurring once. Antigens for these TCRs are unknown. The specimen sequenced was naive CD4+ T cells from blood. The source is a man aged 30 to 39 with type 1 diabetes.

This clone showed up just a few times. The rearrangement uses TRBV25-1 and TRBJ1-1; D is uncertain. The V gene's germline CDR1 is MGHDK and CDR2 SYGVNS. The length of the CDR3 is 13 residues. V lost 1 base and J lost 11, with 14 bases in between. The CDR3 sequence is CASSEWAPRTAFF. Written as DNA, the CDR3 is TGTGCCAGCAGTGAATGGGCCCCCCGGACGGCTTTCTTT.

V is TRBV5-6 and J is TRBJ2-7; D remains ambiguous. This CDR3 has 11 residues. V dropped 3 bases and J dropped 2 bases, with 3 bases sitting between them. The germline V gene encodes CDR1 SGHDT and CDR2 YYEEEE. CDR3 DNA: TGTGCCAGCAGCTATGCCTACGAGCAGTACTTC. Translating gives CASSYAYEQYF.

V usage is TRBV30 and J usage is TRBJ2-6; unclear D gene. The CDR3 has 14 residues. With 2 bases removed from V and 0 bases from J, the gap between germline ends came to 5 bases. Germline V gene sequence: CDR1 GTSNPN, CDR2 SVGIG (reference sequence). CDR3 protein: CAWSPNSGANVLTF. The CDR3 DNA is TGTGCCTGGAGTCCGAACTCTGGGGCCAACGTCCTGACTTTC.

This clone was recorded a few times. The V call is TRBV5-1, the J call TRBJ2-5; TRBD1 matches at 9 bases. This CDR3 has 16 amino acids. Germline CDR1 is SGHRS and CDR2 is YFSETQ. V shed 3 bases and J 5 bases; nucleotides not matched to a gene: 11. CDR3 in DNA: TGCGCCAGCAGCTCCTCCGGACAGGGGAGTGTCGAGACCCAGTACTTC. Amino acids: CASSSSGQGSVETQYF.